This paragraph reports one TCR beta chain. The data were obtained in a study of blood T cell repertoires in COVID-19. Study-wide context: Spain, Italy and the United States supplied samples that represented acute and convalescent COVID-19. The analysed material was cDNA or gDNA that came from T cells, B-cell-depleted T cells, or PBMCs.

As handled by the study authors: Reference gene primer amplification yielded estimated nucleated cell counts. This table comes from immunoSEQ multiplex PCR, and its TCRdb copy is limited to in-frame clones, with some not included. Clonal size and the V and J genes are those of that table, whereas D and trimming came from the DNA. The data show about 180,000 clones, with around 85% seen just once and over 7.5% held by the top ten. This CDR3 has 15 residues. Trimming took off 5 bases at V and 1 base at J, with 14 bases between the two ends. Germline V gene data show CDR1 as LNHDA and CDR2 as SQIVND (reference sequence).

The chain couples TRBV19 to TRBJ1-1; D possibly corresponds to TRBD1 (5 bases). The specimen sequenced was peripheral blood. This TCR came from a man in his fifties or sixties with active or convalescent COVID-19. The CDR3 region has the DNA TGTGCCAGTAGTCTCTCCAGGGAATGGAACACTGAAGCTTTCTTT. Translated, it gives CASSLSREWNTEAFF.